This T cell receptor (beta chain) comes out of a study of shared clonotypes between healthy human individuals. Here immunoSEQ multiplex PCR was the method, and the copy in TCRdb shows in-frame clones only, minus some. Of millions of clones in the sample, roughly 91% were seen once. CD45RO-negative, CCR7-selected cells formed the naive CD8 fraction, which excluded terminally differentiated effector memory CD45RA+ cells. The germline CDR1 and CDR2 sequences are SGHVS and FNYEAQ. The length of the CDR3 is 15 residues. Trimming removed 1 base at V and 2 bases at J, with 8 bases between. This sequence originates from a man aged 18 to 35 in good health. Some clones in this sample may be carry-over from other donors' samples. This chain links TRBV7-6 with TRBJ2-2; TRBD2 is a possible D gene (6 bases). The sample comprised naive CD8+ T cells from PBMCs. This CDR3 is CASSLGTTNTGELFF. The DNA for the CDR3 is TGTGCCAGCAGCTTAGGGACTACAAACACCGGGGAGCTGTTTTTT.